The text below deals with one T cell receptor beta chain. Its specificity is not known. This entry is derived from a study of OX40 agonist ivuxolimab in advanced cancers. In the study overall: Males comprised roughly four fifths of the group, whose mean age was 60 years (range about 23 to 80). General study results and limits: At doses 0.1 to 3.0 mg/kg, CD4+ and CD8+ clones expanded. Compared with CD4+, CD8+ T cells on average had more expanded clones.

Autoimmune disease history or systemic immunosuppression disqualified patients. Using immunoSEQ multiplex PCR, the repertoire was profiled, and TCRdb retains in-frame clones only, with some absent. The table has about 55,000 clones, approximately 80% seen once. Trimming shortened V by 4 bases and J by 5 bases, and 15 bases separated the two germline ends. There are 14 residues in the CDR3. Germline assignment: CDR1 SGHKS and CDR2 YYEKEE (reference sequence). Sequencing was performed on CD4+ or CD8+ T cells sorted from blood, taken in a trial of the OX40 agonist ivuxolimab. The sequence was obtained from an adult with an advanced solid tumor such as melanoma, head and neck, liver or kidney cancer. The V call is TRBV5-5, the J call TRBJ1-2; possible D gene TRBD1, 5 bases. In nucleotides, the CDR3 is TGTGCCAGCAGCGCCCGGGACGGGGGGTATGGCTACACCTTC. Residues: CASSARDGGYGYTF.